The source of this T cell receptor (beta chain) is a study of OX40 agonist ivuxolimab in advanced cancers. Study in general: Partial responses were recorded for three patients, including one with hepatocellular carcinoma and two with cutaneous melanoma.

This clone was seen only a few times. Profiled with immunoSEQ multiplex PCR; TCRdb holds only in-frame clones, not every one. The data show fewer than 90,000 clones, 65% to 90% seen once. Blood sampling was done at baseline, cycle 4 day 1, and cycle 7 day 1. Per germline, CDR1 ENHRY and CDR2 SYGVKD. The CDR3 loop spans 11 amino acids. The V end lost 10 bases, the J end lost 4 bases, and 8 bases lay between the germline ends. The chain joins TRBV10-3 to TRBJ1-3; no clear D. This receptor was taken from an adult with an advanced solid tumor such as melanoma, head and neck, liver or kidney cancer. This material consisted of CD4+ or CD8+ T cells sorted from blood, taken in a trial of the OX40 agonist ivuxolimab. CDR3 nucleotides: TGTGCCACCTCGGGGGGAAACACCATATATTTT. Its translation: CATSGGNTIYF.